This TCR beta chain was obtained from a study of blood T cell repertoires in COVID-19. Per the original methods: The authors estimated nucleated cell counts from reference gene primer amplification. Libraries were prepared by immunoSEQ multiplex PCR; TCRdb keeps only in-frame clonotypes and omits some of them. D and trimming were read from the DNA, whereas the V and J calls and clone size are those reported in that table. The data contain about 250,000 clones, about 82% of them singletons. V dropped 0 bases and J dropped 0 bases, with 6 bases sitting between them. CDR1 SGHRS and CDR2 YFSETQ come from the germline V gene. The CDR3 length is 15 residues.

This receptor was obtained from a man in his fifties or sixties with COVID-19, enrolled during active disease. Sequenced sample: peripheral blood. V usage is TRBV5-1 and J usage is TRBJ1-4; D unclear. CDR3 in amino acids: CASSLAGSTNEKLFF. DNA for the CDR3: TGCGCCAGCAGCTTGGCCGGGTCAACTAATGAAAAACTGTTTTTT. Together with reference TRBV5-1 and TRBJ1-4, the CDR3 gives the full variable domain: KAGVTQTPRYLIKTRGQQVTLSCSPISGHRSVSWYQQTPGQGLQFLFEYFSETQRNKGNFPGRFSGRQFSNSRSEMNVSTLELGDSALYLCASSLAGSTNEKLFFGSGTQLSVL.